The next 31 T cell receptor beta chains were all read from a single sample in a study of spatial heterogeneity in lung cancer. TCRdb processed the 5' RACE reads anew with MiXCR; each CDR3 protein has one entry. The sample holds about 11,000 distinct CDR3 sequences, less than 25% seen once. The time point is: sample taken at primary tumor resection. The authors sequenced whole RNA from tumor, nontumor lung or frozen PBMC without sorting. The sample consisted of PBMCs, taken at surgery. These receptors all come from a female donor with early-stage non-small cell lung cancer.

Only a few counts were recorded for this clonotype. The germline gene is not matched at one end of the junction; a read error may be the cause. V is TRBV7-8 and J is TRBJ1-6; tentative D call: TRBD1 (6 bases). CDR3 length: 16 residues. Germline CDR1 is SGHVS and CDR2 is FQNEAQ. In DNA, the CDR3 is TGTGCCAGCAGCTTAGCGTCAGGGGCTACCAATTCACCCCTCCATTTT. It encodes CASSLASGATNSPLHF.

This clonotype was seen ten or more times. This rearrangement joins TRBV28 to TRBJ1-2; 7 positions agree with TRBD1. V trimming: 5 bases; J trimming: 3 bases; junction bases outside the gene matches: 9. The CDR3 is 15 amino acids. Germline CDR1 is MDHEN and CDR2 is SYDVKM. CDR3 DNA: TGTGCCAGCAGTGGACCGGGACAGCTATACTATGGCTACACCTTC. Encoded protein: CASSGPGQLYYGYTF.

This clonotype has at least ten counts. This CDR3 is CASSGVGGRTYEQYF. The CDR3 nucleotides are TGTGCCAGCAGTGGCGTCGGCGGACGGACCTACGAGCAGTACTTC. The J gene is TRBJ2-7, the V gene TRBV2; no clear D gene. In germline, CDR1 is SNHLY, CDR2 FYNNEI. The CDR3 covers 15 residues. V lost 4 bases and J lost 2, with 15 bases in between.

V gene TRBV7-2 combines with J gene TRBJ2-7, with unresolved D. The germline V gene has CDR1 SGHTA and CDR2 FQGNSA. The CDR3 is made up of 13 amino acids. V shed 0 bases and J shed 7 bases, with 10 bases lying between them. The CDR3 coding sequence is TGTGCCAGCAGCTTAGCTGGGGTCGATGAGCAGTACTTC. Translation gives CASSLAGVDEQYF.

In its sample, this clonotype was seen a few times. The J gene is TRBJ2-7, the V gene TRBV7-2; D not certain. Germline V gives CDR1 SGHTA, CDR2 FQGNSA. The CDR3 contains 12 residues. V lost 1 base and J 5 bases, leaving 6 bases between the germline ends. In nucleotides, the CDR3 is TGTGCCAGCAGCTTAGATGCCCACGAGCAGTACTTC. Translation: CASSLDAHEQYF.

This clonotype was detected a few times. CDR3 sequence reads: CSARDSDRRQETQYF. CDR3 sequence (DNA): TGCAGTGCTAGAGACTCGGACAGGAGGCAAGAGACCCAGTACTTC. The gene calls are TRBV20-1 and TRBJ2-5; 7 bases match TRBD1. J lost 2 bases, V lost 0 bases, and 6 bases had no gene match. Per the germline V gene, CDR1 is DFQATT and CDR2 is SNEGSKA (reference sequence). The CDR3 has 15 residues.

At least ten counts were recorded for this clonotype. The chain couples TRBV5-1 to TRBJ2-1; D may be TRBD2 (6 bases). The CDR3 has 14 amino acids. Deletions cut 7 bases from V and 3 bases from J, with 14 bases between. The germline CDR1 and CDR2 sequences are SGHRS and YFSETQ. CDR3 sequence (DNA): TGCGCCAGCCAGTTACCGGGAGACTACAATGAGCAGTTCTTC. Translating gives CASQLPGDYNEQFF.

The chain is built from TRBV7-2 and TRBJ1-2; no reliable D call. CDR1 is SGHTA, CDR2 FQGNSA, per germline. The CDR3 spans 15 residues. V was pared by 5 bases and J by 8 bases, with 21 bases between. The CDR3 sequence is CASSPSQGILDGYTF. Here the CDR3 DNA reads TGTGCCAGCAGCCCATCCCAAGGGATATTAGACGGCTACACCTTC. The entire variable domain, with the rest obtained from reference TRBV7-2 and TRBJ1-2, is as follows: GAGVSQSPSNKVTEKGKDVELRCDPISGHTALYWYRQSLGQGLEFLIYFQGNSAPDKSGLPSDRFSAERTGGSVSTLTIQRTQQEDSAVYLCASSPSQGILDGYTFGSGTRLTVV.

This clonotype has only one observation. The chain combines TRBV29-1 with TRBJ2-3; no definite D call. The CDR3 is made up of 13 amino acids. Germline V gene data show CDR1 as SQVTM and CDR2 as ANQGSEA. V was pared by 5 bases and J by 0 bases, with 9 bases between. Written as DNA, the CDR3 is TGCAGCGTTCACGTCGGGAGCACAGATACGCAGTATTTT. This encodes CSVHVGSTDTQYF.

This clonotype came up many times. The chain employs TRBV2 and TRBJ2-1; tentatively, D is TRBD2 (6 bases). V was shortened by 7 bases and J by 4 bases, with 14 bases between the two germline ends. The CDR3 extends over 14 amino acids. From germline, CDR1 is SNHLY and CDR2 FYNNEI. The CDR3 sequence is CASTQGRGYNEQFF. CDR3 nucleotide sequence: TGTGCCAGCACCCAAGGGCGGGGATACAATGAGCAGTTCTTC.

With respect to this clonotype: Just one base apart from a much larger clone, this may be a read error. This CDR3 is missing its conserved last phenylalanine or tryptophan, likely due to a read error. The V and J genes are TRBV30 and TRBJ1-5, with D perhaps TRBD1 (5 bases). Trimming removed 0 bases from V and 4 bases from J, with 10 bases in between. CDR1 is GTSNPN and CDR2 is SVGIG in the germline V gene (reference sequence). The CDR3 runs 14 residues. In DNA, the CDR3 is TGTGCCTGGAGTGTAGACAGTTCGAATCAGCCCCAGCATTCT. Translation gives CAWSVDSSNQPQHS.

The V call is TRBV6-2 or TRBV6-3, the J call TRBJ2-2; D possibly corresponds to TRBD1 (6 bases). Germline CDR1 MNHEY, CDR2 SVGEGT. The CDR3 is 12 amino acids. V was cut by 6 bases and J by 5 bases, with 7 bases left in between. CDR3 in DNA: TGTGCCAGCAGACAGGGAACCGGGGAGCTGTTTTTT. Translation gives CASRQGTGELFF.

This chain joins TRBV11-2 and TRBJ2-2; maybe TRBD2 (6 bases). Germline CDR1 reads SGHAT; CDR2 reads FQNNGV. The CDR3 loop spans 13 amino acids. V was cut by 4 bases and J by 5 bases, with 8 bases left in between. This chain's CDR3 is CASSWGRTGELFF. The CDR3 DNA follows: TGTGCCAGCAGCTGGGGGAGGACCGGGGAGCTGTTTTTT.

This clonotype is classed as medium-sized. The chain employs TRBV7-8 and TRBJ1-1; 8 bases match TRBD1. Germline trimming cut 3 bases from V and 1 base from J; bases unmatched to any gene: 1. Germline lookup yields CDR1 SGHVS and CDR2 FQNEAQ. The CDR3 has 14 amino acids. The CDR3 nucleotides read TGTGCCAGCAGCTTGGGGACAGGGAACACTGAAGCTTTCTTT. It yields the protein CASSLGTGNTEAFF.

About this clonotype: Just one base apart from a much larger clone, this may be a read error. This chain joins TRBV20-1 and TRBJ1-1, with 7 bases identical to TRBD1. This CDR3 spans 13 amino acids. Germline assignment: CDR1 DFQATT and CDR2 SNEGSKA (reference sequence). V was pared by 5 bases and J by 3 bases, with 6 bases of the junction left unmatched. CDR3 residues: CSAGGQHDTEAFF. CDR3 bases: TGCAGTGCTGGGGGACAGCATGACACTGAAGCTTTCTTT.

The chain employs TRBV6-6 and TRBJ2-4, with 8 nucleotides matching TRBD1. From germline, CDR1 is MNHNY and CDR2 SVGAGI (reference sequence). This CDR3 spans 14 amino acids. V shed 2 bases, J shed 6 bases, and the junction held 3 bases outside the gene matches. CDR3 DNA: TGTGCCAGCAGTTACGGAGGACAGGGAAACATTCAGTACTTC. Amino acids: CASSYGGQGNIQYF.

This chain connects TRBV20-1 to TRBJ2-7; possibly TRBD1 for D (5 bases). Deletions cut 3 bases from V and 2 bases from J, with 17 bases between. Germline V CDR1 and CDR2: DFQATT, SNEGSKA (reference sequence). This CDR3 has 15 residues. The CDR3 reads CSASDRQGGPYEQYF. The CDR3 DNA reads as TGCAGTGCTAGCGATCGGCAGGGTGGCCCCTACGAGCAGTACTTC.

The chain recombines TRBV29-1 with TRBJ2-6; D is unresolved. This CDR3 has 12 residues. The V and J ends lost 4 bases and 4 bases respectively, with 5 bases between them. CDR1 is SQVTM and CDR2 is ANQGSEA in the germline V gene. This chain's CDR3 is CSVAPGANVLTF. The CDR3 DNA reads TGCAGCGTTGCCCCAGGGGCCAACGTCCTGACTTTC.

Details on this clonotype: A much larger clone is a single base away; this may be a read error. The V gene is TRBV2, the J gene TRBJ2-5; either TRBD1 or TRBD2 may fit D (5 bases each). The CDR3 loop spans 14 amino acids. Germline V lookup: CDR1 SNHLY, CDR2 FYNNEI. The CDR3 reads CASSVGLAGETRYF. DNA for the CDR3: TGTGCCAGCAGTGTGGGGCTAGCAGGAGAGACCCGGTACTTC.

The chain uses TRBV29-1 and TRBJ2-7; D uncertain. The CDR3 runs to 12 residues. V was pared by 4 bases and J by 5 bases, with 12 bases between. In germline, CDR1 is SQVTM, CDR2 ANQGSEA. CDR3 nucleotides: TGCAGCGTTGTGGGTGCGAGCCACGAGCAGTACTTC. This codes for CSVVGASHEQYF.

This chain links TRBV29-1 with TRBJ2-5, with D perhaps matching TRBD1 or TRBD2 (5 bases each). The CDR3 loop spans 14 amino acids. Looked up from germline, CDR1 is SQVTM and CDR2 is ANQGSEA. V shed 4 bases and J shed 3 bases, with 15 bases lying between them. Here the CDR3 DNA reads TGCAGCGTTGGGTTCCGGAGAGGGGAAGAGACCCAGTACTTC. Translating it yields CSVGFRRGEETQYF.

This chain joins TRBV12-3 or TRBV12-4 and TRBJ1-6; the D is unclear. V was trimmed by 3 bases and J by 7 bases, leaving 10 bases between them. The CDR3 has 14 amino acids. The chain's CDR3 is CASSFRRINSPLHF. The CDR3 DNA reads TGTGCCAGCAGTTTCAGGAGAATCAATTCACCCCTCCACTTT.

The gene calls are TRBV10-3 and TRBJ1-2, with D possibly being TRBD1 (6 bases). Germline CDR1 reads ENHRY; CDR2 reads SYGVKD. The CDR3 is made up of 14 amino acids. V dropped 6 bases and J dropped 2 bases, with 13 bases sitting between them. The CDR3 region is CAIRGDMDNYGYTF. The CDR3 DNA sequence: TGTGCCATCAGGGGGGACATGGACAACTATGGCTACACCTTC.

This clonotype has ten or more counts. The chain uses TRBV20-1 and TRBJ1-2; 9 positions agree with TRBD1. From germline, CDR1 is DFQATT and CDR2 SNEGSKA (reference sequence). Unmatched junction bases numbered 4, after V lost 6 bases and J lost 2 bases. CDR3 length: 13 amino acids. The CDR3 DNA sequence: TGCAGTGCACGGGACAGGGAAAACTATGGCTACACCTTC. Protein product: CSARDRENYGYTF.

This chain links TRBV20-1 with TRBJ2-5; D perhaps matches TRBD1 (6 bases). Trimming took off 3 bases at V and 5 bases at J, with 16 bases between the two ends. The CDR3 spans 14 residues. Germline CDR1 reads DFQATT; CDR2 reads SNEGSKA (reference sequence). CDR3 sequence: CSASHDRRGETQYF. CDR3 sequence (DNA): TGCAGTGCTAGTCATGACAGAAGGGGGGAGACCCAGTACTTC.

This clonotype is a singleton in its sample. This chain uses TRBV2 with TRBJ2-7, with TRBD2 as a possible D gene (5 bases). Trimming took off 4 bases at V and 8 bases at J, with 12 bases between the two ends. Germline CDR1 and CDR2: SNHLY and FYNNEI. This CDR3 comprises 12 residues. The CDR3 DNA reads TGTGCCAGCAGTGCCCATCGGGAAAAGCAGTACTTC. Protein sequence: CASSAHREKQYF.

This chain uses TRBV7-2 with TRBJ2-3, with D unresolved. Germline CDR1 is SGHTA and CDR2 is FQGNSA. This CDR3 region has 16 residues. V was pared by 2 bases and J by 0 bases, with 12 bases between. CDR3 loop: CASSLFNRQSTDTQYF. DNA for the CDR3: TGTGCCAGCAGCTTATTTAATCGACAAAGCACAGATACGCAGTATTTT.

V is TRBV7-9 and J is TRBJ1-2; 11 nucleotides align to TRBD1. Losses at the gene ends were 6 bases for V and 10 bases for J; bases not matched to a gene: 13. The V gene's germline CDR1 is SEHNR and CDR2 FQNEAQ (reference sequence). This CDR3 region has 15 residues. This CDR3 reads CASRDGQGALTDYTF. CDR3 bases: TGTGCCAGCAGGGACGGACAGGGGGCCTTGACGGACTACACCTTC.

This chain connects TRBV2 to TRBJ2-6; TRBD1 aligns across 9 bases. J was trimmed by 2 bases and V by 6 bases; bases with no gene match: 5. In germline, CDR1 is SNHLY, CDR2 FYNNEI. This CDR3 has 16 residues. The chain's CDR3 is CASRPGQGTGANVLTF. In nucleotides, the CDR3 is TGTGCCAGCAGGCCCGGACAGGGGACTGGGGCCAACGTCCTGACTTTC.

Ten or more counts support this clonotype. The J gene is TRBJ2-2, the V gene TRBV30; 10 bases line up with TRBD2. Trimming removed 1 base from V and 4 bases from J; junction bases left unmatched: 3. CDR1 and CDR2 (germline): GTSNPN, SVGIG (reference sequence). CDR3 length: 15 residues. In DNA form, the CDR3 reads TGTGCCTGGAGTGAGGGACTAGCGTTCACCGGGGAGCTGTTTTTT. Translation gives CAWSEGLAFTGELFF.

In this sample, this clonotype turned up a few times. The chain has TRBV2 and TRBJ2-2; no clear D. The CDR3 sequence is 15 residues long. CDR1 SNHLY and CDR2 FYNNEI come from the germline V gene. Trimming removed 7 bases from V and 1 base from J, with 13 bases in between. The CDR3 sequence is CASTPMNGNTGELFF. For the CDR3, the DNA is TGTGCCAGCACCCCTATGAACGGGAACACCGGGGAGCTGTTTTTT.